Described below is a single TCR beta chain sequence and its context. The antigen it recognizes is unknown. One base away there is no much larger clone; base qualities are not given. Looking up the germline V gene yields CDR1 SNHLY and CDR2 FYNNEI. V sheds 7 bases and J sheds 5 bases, leaving 21 bases between their ends. The CDR3 sequence holds 15 residues, the cysteine and phenylalanine included. Only CDR3 DNA remains: 45 bases, in frame from the first base. This sample was taken from a study of blood T cell repertoires in COVID-19 (dated by TCRdb to 2019 to 2021). Describing the broader study: Samples covering the acute and convalescent phases of COVID-19 were provided by collaborators in the United States, Italy and Spain. The material from the prospective study consisted of cDNA or gDNA derived from T cells, B-cell-depleted T cells, or PBMCs. Deeply sampled blood TCRbeta repertoires from subjects exposed to, actively infected with, or recovered from COVID-19 were included in the dataset. The repertoires were released in a freely available public database intended as a resource for research on the immune response to SARS-CoV-2. The samples were drawn from the first 160 participants of the ongoing ImmuneRACE study and from 1,254 subjects provided by 6 global collaborators. Nearly every sample came with metadata listing a de-identified subject ID, COVID-19 status, age in years and sex. Where available, HLA class I and class II types were obtained from metadata supplied by the sample provider rather than from assay-based typing. Summary of the overall study and its limitations: How much clinical and demographic metadata was included differed by source and by participant, and the metadata was provided uncurated.

The immunoSEQ Assay, a bias-controlled multiplex PCR, was used to amplify TCRbeta CDR3 regions from genomic DNA. As for how the authors treated the data: The number of nucleated cells in each sample was estimated by amplification of reference gene primers within the assay. To quantify the absolute abundance of each unique TCRbeta CDR3 rearrangement, sequence reads were collapsed and filtered. For each sample, productive Simpson clonality was calculated as the square root of Simpson's diversity index across productive rearrangements. TCRdb obtained this table from immuneACCESS and retained in-frame rearrangements with V and J assigned. These tables miss some clones; where compared with another copy, unresolved V genes account for less than half of the shortfall, and the remainder is unexplained. V and J calls plus clone size are reproduced from that table; the DNA served to infer D and trimming. The sample table shows fewer than 200,000 clones, and approximately 86% are seen once. Roughly 1.6% of the sample is taken by the ten largest.

Collaborating institutions collected whole blood in K2EDTA tubes following their own protocols. For TCRbeta analysis, collaborators shipped samples in one of three forms: frozen whole blood, isolated PBMCs, or DNA extracted from either of those sample types. Material for sequencing was peripheral blood. The TCR was taken from a woman in her forties or fifties with acute or convalescent COVID-19. Rearrangement joined TRBV2 to TRBJ2-7; the D gene is perhaps TRBD1, from 6 matching bases. The CDR3 here reads CASTTGQGQAHEQYF. The bases are TGTGCCAGCACCACAGGTCAGGGACAAGCCCACGAGCAGTACTTC.